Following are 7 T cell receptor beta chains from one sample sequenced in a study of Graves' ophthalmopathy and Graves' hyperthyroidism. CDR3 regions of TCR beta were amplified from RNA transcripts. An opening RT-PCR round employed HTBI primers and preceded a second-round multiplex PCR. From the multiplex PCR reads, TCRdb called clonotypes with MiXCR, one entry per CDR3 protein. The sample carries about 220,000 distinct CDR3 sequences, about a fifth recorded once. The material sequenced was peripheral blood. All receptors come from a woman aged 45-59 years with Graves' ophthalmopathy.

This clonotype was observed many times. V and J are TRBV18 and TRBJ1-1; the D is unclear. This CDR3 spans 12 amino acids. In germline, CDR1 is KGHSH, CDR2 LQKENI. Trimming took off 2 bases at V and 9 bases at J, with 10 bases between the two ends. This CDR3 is CASSPGEEKAFF. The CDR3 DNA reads TGTGCCAGCTCACCAGGGGAAGAAAAAGCTTTCTTT.

This CDR3 is CASSLVTEYGYTF. For the CDR3, the DNA is TGTGCCAGCAGCTTGGTGACAGAGTATGGCTACACCTTC. The chain has TRBV5-5 and TRBJ1-2; D perhaps matches TRBD1 (5 bases). The CDR3 covers 13 residues. Germline V gene sequence: CDR1 SGHKS, CDR2 YYEKEE (reference sequence). Deletions cut 0 bases from V and 5 bases from J, with 8 bases between. Drawing the rest from reference TRBV5-5 and TRBJ1-2, the complete variable domain is DAGVTQSPTHLIKTRGQQVTLRCSPISGHKSVSWYQQVLGQGPQFIFQYYEKEERGRGNFPDRFSARQFPNYSSELNVNALLLGDSALYLCASSLVTEYGYTFGSGTRLTVV.

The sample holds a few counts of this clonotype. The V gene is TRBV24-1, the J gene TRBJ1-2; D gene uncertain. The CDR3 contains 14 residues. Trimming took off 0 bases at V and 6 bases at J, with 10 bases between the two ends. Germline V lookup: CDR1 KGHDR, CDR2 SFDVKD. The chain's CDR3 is CATSDLAERDGYTF. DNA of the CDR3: TGTGCCACCAGTGATTTGGCAGAAAGGGATGGCTACACCTTC.

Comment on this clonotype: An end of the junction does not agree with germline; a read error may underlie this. CDR3 residues: CASSLNSALDGYNF. Written as DNA, the CDR3 is TGTGCCAGCAGTTTAAACTCGGCCCTGGATGGCTACAACTTC. The chain carries TRBV27 and TRBJ1-2; D gene ambiguous. CDR1 and CDR2 (germline): MNHEY, SMNVEV (reference sequence). This CDR3 contains 14 residues.

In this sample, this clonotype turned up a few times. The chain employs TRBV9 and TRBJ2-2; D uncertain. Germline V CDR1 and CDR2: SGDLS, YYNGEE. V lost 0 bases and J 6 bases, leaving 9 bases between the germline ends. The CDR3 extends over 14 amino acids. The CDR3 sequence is CASSVAPQPGELFF. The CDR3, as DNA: TGTGCCAGCAGCGTAGCGCCCCAGCCCGGGGAGCTGTTTTTT.

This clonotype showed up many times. The chain's CDR3 is CSARSGNHYEQYF. In DNA form, the CDR3 reads TGCAGTGCTAGATCCGGGAATCACTACGAGCAGTACTTC. This chain uses TRBV20-1 with TRBJ2-7; possible D gene TRBD2, 5 bases. The CDR3 has 13 amino acids. CDR1 is DFQATT and CDR2 is SNEGSKA in the germline V gene (reference sequence). V was clipped by 2 bases and J by 3 bases, with 11 bases between them.

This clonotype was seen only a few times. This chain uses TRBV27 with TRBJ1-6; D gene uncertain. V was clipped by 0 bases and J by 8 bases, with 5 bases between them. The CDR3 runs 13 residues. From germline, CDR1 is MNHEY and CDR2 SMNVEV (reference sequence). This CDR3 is CASSLSWDSPLHF. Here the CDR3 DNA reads TGTGCCAGCAGTTTATCTTGGGATTCACCCCTCCACTTT.